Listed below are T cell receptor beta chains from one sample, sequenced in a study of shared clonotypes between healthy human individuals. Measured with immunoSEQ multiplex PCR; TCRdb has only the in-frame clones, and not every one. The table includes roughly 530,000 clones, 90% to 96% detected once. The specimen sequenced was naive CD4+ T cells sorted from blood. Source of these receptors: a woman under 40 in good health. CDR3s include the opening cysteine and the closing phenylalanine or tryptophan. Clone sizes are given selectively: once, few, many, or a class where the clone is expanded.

CDR3aa: CASSQGQLTTGNYGYTF
abundance: NA
j_gene: TRBJ1-2
v_gene: TRBV18

CDR3aa: CSVAPVDYGYTF
abundance: NA
j_gene: TRBJ1-2
v_gene: TRBV29-1

CDR3aa: CASSQDRERGFTEAFF
abundance: NA
j_gene: TRBJ1-1
v_gene: TRBV4-1

CDR3aa: CAISVSGPENTEAFF
abundance: NA
j_gene: TRBJ1-1
v_gene: TRBV10-3

CDR3aa: CASSPPRAGANVLTF
abundance: NA
j_gene: TRBJ2-6
v_gene: TRBV7-9

CDR3aa: CASSPGTGGMREQYF
abundance: NA
j_gene: TRBJ2-7
v_gene: TRBV27

CDR3aa: CASSLDRGAGNNSPLHF
abundance: NA
j_gene: TRBJ1-6
v_gene: TRBV5-4

CDR3aa: CASSIAKGGYNEQFF
abundance: NA
j_gene: TRBJ2-1
v_gene: TRBV19

CDR3aa: CASSLVAGMVETQYF
abundance: NA
j_gene: TRBJ2-5
v_gene: TRBV7-2

CDR3aa: CASRQRQGLPYEQYF
abundance: once
j_gene: TRBJ2-7
v_gene: TRBV27

CDR3aa: CASSFRPGTSGFEQYF
abundance: NA
j_gene: TRBJ2-7
v_gene: TRBV27

CDR3aa: CASSEESGAEQPQHF
abundance: NA
j_gene: TRBJ1-5
v_gene: TRBV2

CDR3aa: CASSLYGQANNSPLHF
abundance: NA
j_gene: TRBJ1-6
v_gene: TRBV5-1

CDR3aa: CASSPGSNSNQPQHF
abundance: NA
j_gene: TRBJ1-5
v_gene: TRBV18

CDR3aa: CASSLDRGRPGNTIYF
abundance: once
j_gene: TRBJ1-3
v_gene: TRBV5-6

CDR3aa: CAWSRTPSSEQYF
abundance: NA
j_gene: TRBJ2-7
v_gene: TRBV30

CDR3aa: CASSTGGPHSYEQYF
abundance: NA
j_gene: TRBJ2-7
v_gene: TRBV28

CDR3aa: CASTRLAGDGADTQYF
abundance: NA
j_gene: TRBJ2-3
v_gene: TRBV27

CDR3aa: CASSDGTHWGTDTQYF
abundance: NA
j_gene: TRBJ2-3
v_gene: TRBV5-6

CDR3aa: CASSTGVNEQFF
abundance: NA
j_gene: TRBJ2-1
v_gene: TRBV19

CDR3aa: CASSPYRGLLDNSPLHF
abundance: once
j_gene: TRBJ1-6
v_gene: TRBV27

CDR3aa: CVRSLDARHLYEQYF
abundance: NA
j_gene: NA
v_gene: TRBV7-5

CDR3aa: CASSLSWNTETQYF
abundance: NA
j_gene: TRBJ2-5
v_gene: TRBV27

CDR3aa: CASSIPGLAGVNEQFF
abundance: once
j_gene: TRBJ2-1
v_gene: TRBV19

CDR3aa: CASSLGEGGYEKLFF
abundance: NA
j_gene: TRBJ1-4
v_gene: TRBV5-1

CDR3aa: CASRLPTSVEQYF
abundance: NA
j_gene: TRBJ2-7
v_gene: TRBV10-2

CDR3aa: CASSLVEQFF
abundance: NA
j_gene: TRBJ2-1
v_gene: TRBV5-8

CDR3aa: CASSLTLGPPTLDTQYF
abundance: NA
j_gene: TRBJ2-3
v_gene: TRBV5-4

CDR3aa: CASSSFEETQYF
abundance: once
j_gene: TRBJ2-5
v_gene: TRBV28

CDR3aa: CASKTSSRSSYEQYF
abundance: NA
j_gene: TRBJ2-7
v_gene: TRBV6-5

CDR3aa: CATSRDRGEETQYF
abundance: NA
j_gene: TRBJ2-5
v_gene: TRBV15

CDR3aa: CASSRRTETYEQYF
abundance: NA
j_gene: TRBJ2-7
v_gene: TRBV7-9

CDR3aa: CASSLDGRATSGELFF
abundance: NA
j_gene: TRBJ2-2
v_gene: TRBV7-2

CDR3aa: CASSSGRAWEQFF
abundance: once
j_gene: TRBJ2-1
v_gene: TRBV27

CDR3aa: CASSALIQGYGQPQHF
abundance: NA
j_gene: TRBJ1-5
v_gene: TRBV6-1

CDR3aa: CASSAGGYTQYF
abundance: NA
j_gene: TRBJ2-3
v_gene: TRBV10-1

CDR3aa: CASSFGRDGYEQYF
abundance: NA
j_gene: TRBJ2-7
v_gene: TRBV28

CDR3aa: CASSQDLGSGEKLFF
abundance: NA
j_gene: TRBJ1-4
v_gene: TRBV4-1

CDR3aa: CASSFPRPQNIQYF
abundance: NA
j_gene: TRBJ2-4
v_gene: TRBV28

CDR3aa: CASSLDPGRAGTGELFF
abundance: NA
j_gene: TRBJ2-2
v_gene: TRBV11-2

CDR3aa: CASSIQGAGVTEAFF
abundance: NA
j_gene: TRBJ1-1
v_gene: TRBV18

CDR3aa: CASSPGPEGGYQPQHF
abundance: NA
j_gene: TRBJ1-5
v_gene: TRBV28

CDR3aa: CASPFFLSSYEQYF
abundance: NA
j_gene: TRBJ2-7
v_gene: TRBV10-2

CDR3aa: CASGVGGRPHNEQFF
abundance: NA
j_gene: TRBJ2-1
v_gene: TRBV7-3

CDR3aa: CASSPPLGAKGNTIYF
abundance: NA
j_gene: TRBJ1-3
v_gene: TRBV28

CDR3aa: CASSAGNEQFF
abundance: NA
j_gene: TRBJ2-1
v_gene: TRBV9

CDR3aa: CASSITSGPRSYEQYF
abundance: NA
j_gene: TRBJ2-7
v_gene: TRBV28

CDR3aa: CASSLLLGNEAFF
abundance: NA
j_gene: TRBJ1-1
v_gene: TRBV19

CDR3aa: CASSQTSGVYNEQFF
abundance: NA
j_gene: TRBJ2-1
v_gene: TRBV4-1

CDR3aa: CASSYTRTSSGWQYF
abundance: NA
j_gene: TRBJ2-7
v_gene: TRBV6-5

CDR3aa: CASSYARDRDHEQYF
abundance: NA
j_gene: TRBJ2-7
v_gene: TRBV6-5

CDR3aa: CASSSGAGLFNEKLFF
abundance: NA
j_gene: TRBJ1-4
v_gene: TRBV19

CDR3aa: CASSLGGSGMTYEQYF
abundance: NA
j_gene: TRBJ2-7
v_gene: TRBV7-2

CDR3aa: CATSRDERGREGQYF
abundance: once
j_gene: TRBJ2-7
v_gene: TRBV15

CDR3aa: CASSSGRLPGANVLTF
abundance: once
j_gene: TRBJ2-6
v_gene: TRBV6-5

CDR3aa: CASSLSGSSYEQYF
abundance: NA
j_gene: TRBJ2-7
v_gene: TRBV5-8

CDR3aa: CASRPTGNYGYTF
abundance: NA
j_gene: TRBJ1-2
v_gene: TRBV28

CDR3aa: CASKGTGHSGNTIYF
abundance: NA
j_gene: TRBJ1-3
v_gene: TRBV6-1